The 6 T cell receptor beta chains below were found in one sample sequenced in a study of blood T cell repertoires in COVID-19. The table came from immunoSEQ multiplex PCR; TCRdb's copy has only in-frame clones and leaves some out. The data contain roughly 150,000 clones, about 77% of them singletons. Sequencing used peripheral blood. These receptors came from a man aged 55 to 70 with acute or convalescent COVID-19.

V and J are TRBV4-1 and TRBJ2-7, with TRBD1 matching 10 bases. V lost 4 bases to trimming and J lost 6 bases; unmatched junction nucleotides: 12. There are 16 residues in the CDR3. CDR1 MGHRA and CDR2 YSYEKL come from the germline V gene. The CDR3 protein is CASSRSTGTGAPEQYF. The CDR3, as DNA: TGCGCCAGCAGCCGCTCCACCGGGACAGGGGCCCCCGAGCAGTACTTC.

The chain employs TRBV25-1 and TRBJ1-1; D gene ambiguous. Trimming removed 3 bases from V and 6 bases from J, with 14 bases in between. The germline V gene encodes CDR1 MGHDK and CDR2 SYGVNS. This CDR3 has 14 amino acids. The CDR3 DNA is TGTGCCAGCAGTGACACCGCAGGCGTCTCTGAAGCTTTCTTT. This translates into CASSDTAGVSEAFF.

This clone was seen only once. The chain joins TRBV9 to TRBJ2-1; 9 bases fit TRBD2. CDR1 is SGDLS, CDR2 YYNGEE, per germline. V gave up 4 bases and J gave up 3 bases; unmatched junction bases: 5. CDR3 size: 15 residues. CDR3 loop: CASSRAGGYYNEQFF. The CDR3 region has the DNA TGTGCCAGCAGCCGTGCGGGAGGGTACTACAATGAGCAGTTCTTC.

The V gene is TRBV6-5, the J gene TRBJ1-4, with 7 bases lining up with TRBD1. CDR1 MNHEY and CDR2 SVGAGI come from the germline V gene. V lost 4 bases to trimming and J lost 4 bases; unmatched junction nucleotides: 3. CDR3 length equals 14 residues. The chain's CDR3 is CASSSGGYNEKLFF. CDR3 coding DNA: TGTGCCAGCAGTTCAGGGGGTTATAATGAAAAACTGTTTTTT.

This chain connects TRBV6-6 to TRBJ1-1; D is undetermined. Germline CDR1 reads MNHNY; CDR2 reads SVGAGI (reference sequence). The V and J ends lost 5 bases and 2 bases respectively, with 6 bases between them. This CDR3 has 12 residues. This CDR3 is CASSRANTEAFF. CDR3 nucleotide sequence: TGTGCCAGCAGTAGAGCCAACACTGAAGCTTTCTTT.

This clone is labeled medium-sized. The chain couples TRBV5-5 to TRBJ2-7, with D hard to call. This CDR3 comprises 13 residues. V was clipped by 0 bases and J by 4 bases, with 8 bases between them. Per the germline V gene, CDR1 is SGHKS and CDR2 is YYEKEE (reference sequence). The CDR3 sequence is CASSLDLSYEQYF. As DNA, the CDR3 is TGTGCCAGCAGCTTGGACCTATCGTACGAGCAGTACTTC.